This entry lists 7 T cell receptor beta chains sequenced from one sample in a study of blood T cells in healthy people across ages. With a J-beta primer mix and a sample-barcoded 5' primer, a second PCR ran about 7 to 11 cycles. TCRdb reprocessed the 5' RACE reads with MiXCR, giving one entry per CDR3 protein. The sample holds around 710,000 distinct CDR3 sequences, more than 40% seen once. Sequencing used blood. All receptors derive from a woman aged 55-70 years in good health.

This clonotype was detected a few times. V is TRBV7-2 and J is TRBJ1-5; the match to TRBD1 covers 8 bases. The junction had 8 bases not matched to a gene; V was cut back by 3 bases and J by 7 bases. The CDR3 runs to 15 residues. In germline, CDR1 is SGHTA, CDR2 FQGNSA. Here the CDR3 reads CASSFGTGFGQPQHF. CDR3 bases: TGTGCCAGCAGCTTCGGGACAGGTTTTGGGCAGCCCCAGCATTTT. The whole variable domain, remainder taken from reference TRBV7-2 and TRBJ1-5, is GAGVSQSPSNKVTEKGKDVELRCDPISGHTALYWYRQSLGQGLEFLIYFQGNSAPDKSGLPSDRFSAERTGGSVSTLTIQRTQQEDSAVYLCASSFGTGFGQPQHFGDGTRLSIL.

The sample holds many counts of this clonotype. Here the CDR3 DNA reads TGCAGCACCCCTCAATCGGGTTCGGGAATCTATGGCTACACCTTC. It specifies CSTPQSGSGIYGYTF. The chain is built from TRBV29-1 and TRBJ1-2; D not resolved. V lost 8 bases, J lost 4 bases, and 23 bases lay in between. CDR3 length: 15 amino acids. The V gene's germline CDR1 is SQVTM and CDR2 ANQGSEA.

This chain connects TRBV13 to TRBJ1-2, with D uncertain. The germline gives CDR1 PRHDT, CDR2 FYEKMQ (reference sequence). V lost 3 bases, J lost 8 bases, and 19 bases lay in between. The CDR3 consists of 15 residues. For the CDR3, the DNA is TGTGCCAGCAGCTTGATGTCCTCCAAATCCCAGGGCTACACCTTC. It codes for CASSLMSSKSQGYTF.

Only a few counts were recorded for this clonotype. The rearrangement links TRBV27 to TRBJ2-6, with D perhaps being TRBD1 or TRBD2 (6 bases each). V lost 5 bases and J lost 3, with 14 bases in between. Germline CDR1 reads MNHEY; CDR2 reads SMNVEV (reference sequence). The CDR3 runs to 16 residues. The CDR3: CASSRPRGDGANVLTF. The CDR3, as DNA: TGTGCCAGCAGTCGCCCTAGGGGGGATGGGGCCAACGTCCTGACTTTC.

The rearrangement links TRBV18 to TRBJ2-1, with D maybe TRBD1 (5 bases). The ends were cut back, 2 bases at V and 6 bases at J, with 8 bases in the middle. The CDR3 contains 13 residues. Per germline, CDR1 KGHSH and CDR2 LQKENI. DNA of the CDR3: TGTGCCAGCTCACCAGTCAGGGCCAATGAGCAGTTCTTC. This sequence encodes CASSPVRANEQFF.

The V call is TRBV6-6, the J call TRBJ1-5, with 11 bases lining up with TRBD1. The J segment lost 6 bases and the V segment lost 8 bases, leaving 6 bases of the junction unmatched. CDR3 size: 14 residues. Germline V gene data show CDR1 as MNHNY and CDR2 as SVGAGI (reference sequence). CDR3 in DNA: TGTGCCAGCCTGGACAGGGGGCTAAGTCAGCCCCAGCATTTT. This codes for CASLDRGLSQPQHF.

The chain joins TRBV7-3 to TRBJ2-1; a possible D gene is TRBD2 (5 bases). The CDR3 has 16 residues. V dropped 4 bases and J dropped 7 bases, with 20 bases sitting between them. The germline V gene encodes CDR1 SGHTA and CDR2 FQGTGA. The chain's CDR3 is CASSSSLWTGNNEQFF. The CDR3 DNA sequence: TGTGCCAGCAGCTCAAGCCTTTGGACTGGGAATAATGAGCAGTTCTTC.